These T cell receptor beta chains were read from a single sample in a study of cytomegalovirus exposure and HLA in healthy donors. Libraries were prepared by immunoSEQ multiplex PCR; TCRdb keeps only in-frame clonotypes and omits some of them. The data contain 120,000 or so clones, around 80% of them singletons. The sequenced sample was PBMCs. The receptors derive from a woman aged 45-59 years in good health and CMV-seropositive. Both conserved end residues are part of each CDR3. A D gene is named only where the DNA matches it firmly. Clone size is stated in some rows and not others, as once, few, many or a class when expanded.

CDR3aa: CASRTGTNYGYTF; CDR3nt: TGTGCCAGCAGGACCGGGACAAATTATGGCTACACCTTC; v_gene: TRBV6-1; abundance: NA; d_gene: NA; j_gene: TRBJ1-2
CDR3aa: CASSQTGLGAQYF; CDR3nt: TGCGCCAGCAGCCAGACAGGTCTTGGGGCCCAGTACTTC; v_gene: TRBV4-1; abundance: NA; d_gene: NA; j_gene: TRBJ2-5
CDR3aa: CSSSLGGYEQYF; CDR3nt: TGTTCCAGCAGCTTGGGGGGTTACGAGCAGTACTTC; v_gene: TRBV7-9; abundance: few; d_gene: NA; j_gene: TRBJ2-7
CDR3aa: CASTPLGGSTDTQYF; CDR3nt: TGCGCCAGCACCCCCTTGGGCGGGAGCACAGATACGCAGTATTTT; v_gene: TRBV5-1; abundance: once; d_gene: NA; j_gene: TRBJ2-3
CDR3aa: CASSSRDRGRRDNEQFF; CDR3nt: TGTGCCAGCAGCTCCCGGGACAGGGGGCGTCGGGACAATGAGCAGTTCTTC; v_gene: TRBV13; abundance: NA; d_gene: TRBD1; j_gene: TRBJ2-1
CDR3aa: CASHRGLGNTIYF; CDR3nt: TGTGCCAGCCACAGGGGGCTTGGAAACACCATATATTTT; v_gene: TRBV6-5; abundance: once; d_gene: TRBD1; j_gene: TRBJ1-3
CDR3aa: CAWSNRDSGTTEAFF; CDR3nt: TGTGCCTGGAGCAACCGGGACTCAGGGACCACTGAAGCTTTCTTT; v_gene: TRBV30; abundance: NA; d_gene: NA; j_gene: TRBJ1-1
CDR3aa: CASSGTGVPPNTEAFF; CDR3nt: TGTGCCAGCAGCGGGACAGGTGTACCCCCCAACACTGAAGCTTTCTTT; v_gene: TRBV27; abundance: NA; d_gene: TRBD1; j_gene: TRBJ1-1
CDR3aa: CASSRGFSDSNEQYF; CDR3nt: TGTGCCAGCAGCCGGGGGTTCAGCGATTCGAACGAGCAGTACTTC; v_gene: TRBV13; abundance: NA; d_gene: NA; j_gene: TRBJ2-7
CDR3aa: CASRTGTGEDQPQHF; CDR3nt: TGCGCCAGCAGGACAGGGACAGGGGAGGATCAGCCCCAGCATTTT; v_gene: TRBV5-1; abundance: NA; d_gene: TRBD1; j_gene: TRBJ1-5
CDR3aa: CASSLTNRVGTDTQYF; CDR3nt: TGTGCCAGCAGTTTAACTAACAGGGTAGGCACAGATACGCAGTATTTT; v_gene: TRBV27; abundance: NA; d_gene: NA; j_gene: TRBJ2-3
CDR3aa: CASSRAGTGAYEQYF; CDR3nt: TGTGCCAGCAGTCGGGCCGGGACAGGGGCCTACGAGCAGTACTTC; v_gene: TRBV6-6; abundance: NA; d_gene: TRBD1; j_gene: TRBJ2-7
CDR3aa: CASSHPLDRANYGYTF; CDR3nt: TGTGCCAGCAGCCACCCTCTTGACAGGGCCAACTATGGCTACACCTTC; v_gene: TRBV4-2; abundance: NA; d_gene: TRBD1; j_gene: TRBJ1-2
CDR3aa: CATSRDDRGETQYF; CDR3nt: TGTGCCACCAGCAGAGATGACCGGGGGGAGACCCAGTACTTC; v_gene: TRBV15; abundance: NA; d_gene: NA; j_gene: TRBJ2-5
CDR3aa: CASSFSRSGQPQHF; CDR3nt: TGTGCCAGCAGTTTTTCGAGAAGCGGTCAGCCCCAGCATTTT; v_gene: TRBV27; abundance: NA; d_gene: NA; j_gene: TRBJ1-5
CDR3aa: CASSLGSGGANVLTF; CDR3nt: TGTGCCAGCAGCTTAGGTAGCGGGGGGGCCAACGTCCTGACTTTC; v_gene: TRBV5-4; abundance: NA; d_gene: TRBD2; j_gene: TRBJ2-6
CDR3aa: CAISEYLAGGSYEQYF; CDR3nt: TGTGCCATCAGTGAATACCTAGCGGGGGGGTCCTACGAGCAGTACTTC; v_gene: TRBV10-3; abundance: few; d_gene: TRBD2; j_gene: TRBJ2-7
CDR3aa: CASSPFGRGSAFF; CDR3nt: TGTGCCAGCAGCCCCTTCGGCAGGGGCAGCGCTTTCTTT; v_gene: TRBV6-1; abundance: few; d_gene: NA; j_gene: TRBJ1-1
CDR3aa: CASSERGNTEAFF; CDR3nt: TGTGCCAGCAGTGAAAGGGGGAACACTGAAGCTTTCTTT; v_gene: TRBV6-1; abundance: NA; d_gene: NA; j_gene: TRBJ1-1
CDR3aa: CASSTVGGPYEQYF; CDR3nt: TGTGCCAGCAGCACGGTTGGGGGCCCGTACGAGCAGTACTTC; v_gene: TRBV11-2; abundance: NA; d_gene: NA; j_gene: TRBJ2-7
CDR3aa: CASRQQGDGYTF; CDR3nt: TGTGCCAGCAGACAGCAGGGTGATGGCTACACCTTC; v_gene: TRBV2; abundance: few; d_gene: NA; j_gene: TRBJ1-2
CDR3aa: CASSLASLETQYF; CDR3nt: TGTGCCAGCAGCTTAGCTAGCCTAGAGACCCAGTACTTC; v_gene: TRBV11-2; abundance: NA; d_gene: NA; j_gene: TRBJ2-5
CDR3aa: CASSVLAGVGGETQYF; CDR3nt: TGTGCCAGCAGCGTACTAGCGGGAGTAGGGGGAGAGACCCAGTACTTC; v_gene: TRBV9; abundance: NA; d_gene: TRBD2; j_gene: TRBJ2-5
CDR3aa: CASSDTADYNEKLFF; CDR3nt: TGTGCCAGCAGTGACACGGCGGATTATAATGAAAAACTGTTTTTT; v_gene: TRBV25-1; abundance: NA; d_gene: NA; j_gene: TRBJ1-4
CDR3aa: CASVRPRTSQNTGELFF; CDR3nt: TGTGCTAGTGTCCGCCCCCGGACTAGCCAAAACACCGGGGAGCTGTTTTTT; v_gene: TRBV12-5; abundance: NA; d_gene: TRBD2; j_gene: TRBJ2-2
CDR3aa: CASGLWASGNTIYF; CDR3nt: TGTGCTAGTGGTTTGTGGGCGTCAGGAAACACCATATATTTT; v_gene: TRBV12-5; abundance: NA; d_gene: NA; j_gene: TRBJ1-3
CDR3aa: CASSVEGTGQKLYEQYF; CDR3nt: TGTGCCAGCAGCGTAGAGGGAACAGGACAGAAGCTCTACGAGCAGTACTTC; v_gene: TRBV9; abundance: once; d_gene: NA; j_gene: TRBJ2-7
CDR3aa: CASSFNRGNYGYTF; CDR3nt: TGTGCCAGCAGCTTTAACAGGGGAAACTATGGCTACACCTTC; v_gene: TRBV7-2; abundance: NA; d_gene: TRBD1; j_gene: TRBJ1-2
CDR3aa: CASSPGSGEVNEQFF; CDR3nt: TGTGCCAGCAGCCCGGGGTCGGGGGAGGTCAATGAGCAGTTCTTC; v_gene: TRBV4-2; abundance: NA; d_gene: NA; j_gene: TRBJ2-1
CDR3aa: CASSERTGNVYEQYF; CDR3nt: TGTGCCAGCAGCGAAAGGACAGGGAACGTATACGAGCAGTACTTC; v_gene: TRBV5-4; abundance: NA; d_gene: TRBD1; j_gene: TRBJ2-7
CDR3aa: CAWSSSPNQPQHF; CDR3nt: TGTGCCTGGAGTTCGTCTCCCAATCAGCCCCAGCATTTT; v_gene: TRBV30; abundance: NA; d_gene: NA; j_gene: TRBJ1-5
CDR3aa: CASQIRRAGGFGYTF; CDR3nt: TGTGCCAGCCAGATCAGACGGGCAGGGGGGTTCGGCTACACCTTC; v_gene: TRBV11-2; abundance: NA; d_gene: TRBD1; j_gene: TRBJ1-2
CDR3aa: CASSWDRYQETQYF; CDR3nt: TGTGCCAGCAGCTGGGACAGGTACCAAGAGACCCAGTACTTC; v_gene: TRBV11-1; abundance: few; d_gene: TRBD1; j_gene: TRBJ2-5
CDR3aa: CASSGQGTTGELFF; CDR3nt: TGTGCCAGCAGTGGTCAGGGCACCACCGGGGAGCTGTTTTTT; v_gene: TRBV9; abundance: NA; d_gene: NA; j_gene: TRBJ2-2
CDR3aa: CASSQDPVQGGYNGQFF; CDR3nt: TGCGCCAGCAGCCAAGATCCTGTACAAGGGGGATACAATGGGCAGTTCTTC; v_gene: TRBV4-1; abundance: NA; d_gene: NA; j_gene: TRBJ2-1
CDR3aa: CASKEGGNQPQHF; CDR3nt: TGTGCCAGCAAGGAGGGCGGCAATCAGCCCCAGCATTTT; v_gene: TRBV2; abundance: NA; d_gene: NA; j_gene: TRBJ1-5
CDR3aa: CASSSTGALGYEQYF; CDR3nt: TGTGCCAGCAGCTCCACAGGGGCCCTGGGGTACGAGCAGTACTTC; v_gene: TRBV5-4; abundance: NA; d_gene: TRBD1; j_gene: TRBJ2-7
CDR3aa: CASSLRTAGEKLFF; CDR3nt: TGTGCCAGCAGCTTGAGGACAGCAGGGGAAAAACTGTTTTTT; v_gene: TRBV7-9; abundance: NA; d_gene: NA; j_gene: TRBJ1-4
CDR3aa: CASSLFSSGYVELFF; CDR3nt: TGTGCCAGCAGCTTGTTTTCTAGCGGGTACGTGGAGCTGTTTTTT; v_gene: TRBV5-4; abundance: NA; d_gene: TRBD2; j_gene: TRBJ2-2
CDR3aa: CASSQGTGTQVYEQYF; CDR3nt: TGCGCCAGCAGCCAAGGGACAGGGACGCAGGTCTACGAGCAGTACTTC; v_gene: TRBV4-3; abundance: NA; d_gene: TRBD1; j_gene: TRBJ2-7
CDR3aa: CASSPPGRANTGELFF; CDR3nt: TGTGCCAGCAGCCCGCCGGGGAGAGCGAACACCGGGGAGCTGTTTTTT; v_gene: TRBV5-4; abundance: few; d_gene: NA; j_gene: TRBJ2-2
CDR3aa: CASSLTGEETQYF; CDR3nt: TGCGCCAGCAGCTTGACGGGGGAAGAGACCCAGTACTTC; v_gene: TRBV5-1; abundance: NA; d_gene: NA; j_gene: TRBJ2-5
CDR3aa: CASSATENQPQHF; CDR3nt: TGTGCCAGCAGCGCGACAGAGAATCAGCCCCAGCATTTT; v_gene: TRBV9; abundance: NA; d_gene: NA; j_gene: TRBJ1-5
CDR3aa: CASSLGLRDRAFF; CDR3nt: TGTGCCAGCAGCTTAGGCCTGAGGGACAGGGCTTTCTTT; v_gene: TRBV13; abundance: NA; d_gene: TRBD1; j_gene: TRBJ1-1
CDR3aa: CAWSVLGGDSSGYTF; CDR3nt: TGTGCCTGGAGTGTACTGGGGGGGGACTCAAGTGGCTACACCTTC; v_gene: TRBV30; abundance: NA; d_gene: NA; j_gene: TRBJ1-2
CDR3aa: CAISDDRLGGYTF; CDR3nt: TGTGCCATCAGTGACGACAGGCTTGGCGGCTACACCTTC; v_gene: TRBV10-3; abundance: NA; d_gene: NA; j_gene: TRBJ1-2
CDR3aa: CASSSPVQETQYF; CDR3nt: TGTGCCAGCAGCTCGCCGGTCCAAGAGACCCAGTACTTC; v_gene: TRBV7-9; abundance: NA; d_gene: NA; j_gene: TRBJ2-5
CDR3aa: CAWSVRGTGGRDTQYF; CDR3nt: TGTGCCTGGAGTGTACGTGGGACAGGGGGAAGAGATACGCAGTATTTT; v_gene: TRBV30; abundance: few; d_gene: TRBD1; j_gene: TRBJ2-3
CDR3aa: CASSLAVPAGNTIYF; CDR3nt: TGCGCCAGCAGCTTGGCGGTACCTGCGGGAAACACCATATATTTT; v_gene: TRBV5-1; abundance: NA; d_gene: NA; j_gene: TRBJ1-3
CDR3aa: CASSSVQVAQETQYF; CDR3nt: TGTGCCAGCAGCTCGGTACAGGTCGCCCAAGAGACCCAGTACTTC; v_gene: TRBV7-2; abundance: NA; d_gene: NA; j_gene: TRBJ2-5
CDR3aa: CASSEGTSGGRETQYF; CDR3nt: TGCGCCAGCAGTGAGGGAACTAGCGGGGGTAGGGAGACCCAGTACTTC; v_gene: TRBV10-1; abundance: NA; d_gene: TRBD2; j_gene: TRBJ2-5
CDR3aa: CASSLRASGRYAYNEQFF; CDR3nt: TGTGCCAGCAGCTTAAGGGCTAGCGGGAGGTACGCCTACAATGAGCAGTTCTTC; v_gene: TRBV7-9; abundance: NA; d_gene: TRBD2; j_gene: TRBJ2-1
CDR3aa: CASSTRTGHTEAFF; CDR3nt: TGCGCCAGCAGCACTCGGACAGGGCACACTGAAGCTTTCTTT; v_gene: TRBV5-1; abundance: once; d_gene: TRBD1; j_gene: TRBJ1-1
CDR3aa: CASSETSSYNEQFF; CDR3nt: TGTGCCAGCAGCGAGACTAGCTCCTACAATGAGCAGTTCTTC; v_gene: TRBV5-4; abundance: NA; d_gene: NA; j_gene: TRBJ2-1
CDR3aa: CASSPIYITGDTQYF; CDR3nt: TGTGCCAGCAGTCCCATTTATATAACGGGAGATACGCAGTATTTT; v_gene: TRBV6-5; abundance: NA; d_gene: NA; j_gene: TRBJ2-3
CDR3aa: CASTPRRDSLNGYTF; CDR3nt: TGTGCCAGTACCCCCAGGCGGGACAGCTTAAATGGCTACACCTTC; v_gene: TRBV19; abundance: NA; d_gene: TRBD1; j_gene: TRBJ1-2
CDR3aa: CASSLWGTDTDTQYF; CDR3nt: TGTGCCAGCAGCTTATGGGGGACAGACACAGATACGCAGTATTTT; v_gene: TRBV7-9; abundance: NA; d_gene: TRBD1; j_gene: TRBJ2-3
CDR3aa: CASSRRQGEYTIYF; CDR3nt: TGTGCCAGCAGCAGAAGACAGGGGGAATACACCATATATTTT; v_gene: TRBV21-1; abundance: NA; d_gene: NA; j_gene: TRBJ1-3
CDR3aa: CVSSFRGSGANVLTF; CDR3nt: TGTGTCAGCAGCTTTCGGGGATCTGGGGCCAACGTCCTGACTTTC; v_gene: TRBV5-6; abundance: few; d_gene: NA; j_gene: TRBJ2-6